This T cell receptor (beta chain) was identified in a study of blood T cell repertoires in COVID-19. In the study overall: COVID-19 samples collected from the United States, Italy and Spain covered acute and convalescent phases.

The CDR3 consists of 11 residues. Trimming removed 6 bases from V and 7 bases from J, with 9 bases in between. Looked up from germline, CDR1 is LGHDT and CDR2 is YNNKEL (reference sequence). The authors' processing: It was from reference gene primer amplification that nucleated cell counts were estimated. Clones were sequenced by immunoSEQ multiplex PCR, and TCRdb holds only the in-frame ones, with some missing. V and J calls and clone size are given by that table; D and trimming were obtained from the DNA. The sample includes about 160,000 clones, about nine tenths of them seen just once. The sequence came from a man aged 25-40 years with COVID-19, enrolled during active disease. This rearrangement joins TRBV3-1 (or the pseudogene TRBV3-2) to TRBJ1-2; D might be TRBD1 (5 bases). Sequencing used peripheral blood. For the CDR3, the DNA is TGTGCCAGCAGTAGACAGAGTGGCTACACCTTC. Its protein is CASSRQSGYTF.